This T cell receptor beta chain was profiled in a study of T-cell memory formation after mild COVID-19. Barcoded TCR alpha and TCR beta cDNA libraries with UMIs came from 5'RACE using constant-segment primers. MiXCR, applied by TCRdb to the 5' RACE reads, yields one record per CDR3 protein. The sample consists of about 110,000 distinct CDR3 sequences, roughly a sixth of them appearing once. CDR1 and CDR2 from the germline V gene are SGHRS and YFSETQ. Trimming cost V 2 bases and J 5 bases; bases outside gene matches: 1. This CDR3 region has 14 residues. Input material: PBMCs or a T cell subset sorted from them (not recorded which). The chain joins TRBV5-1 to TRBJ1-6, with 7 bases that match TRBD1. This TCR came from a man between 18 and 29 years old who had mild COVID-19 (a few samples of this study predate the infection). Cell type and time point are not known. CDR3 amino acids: CASSFGTDNSPLHF. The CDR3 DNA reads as TGCGCCAGCAGCTTTGGGACAGATAATTCACCCCTCCACTTT.